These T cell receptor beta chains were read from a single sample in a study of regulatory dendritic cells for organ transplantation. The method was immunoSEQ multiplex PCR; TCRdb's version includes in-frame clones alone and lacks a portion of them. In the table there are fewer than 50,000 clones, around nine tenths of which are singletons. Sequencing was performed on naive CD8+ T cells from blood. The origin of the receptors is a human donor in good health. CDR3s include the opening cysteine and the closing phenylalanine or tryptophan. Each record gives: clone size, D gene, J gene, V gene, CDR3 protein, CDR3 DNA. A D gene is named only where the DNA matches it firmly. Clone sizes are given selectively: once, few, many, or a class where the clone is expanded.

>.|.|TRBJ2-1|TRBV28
CASSFGYNEQFF
TGTGCCAGCAGTTTCGGGTACAATGAGCAGTTCTTC
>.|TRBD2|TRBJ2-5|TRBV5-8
CASSLRTSEAETQYF
TGTGCCAGCAGCTTGAGGACTAGCGAGGCAGAGACCCAGTACTTC
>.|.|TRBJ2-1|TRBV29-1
CSVELIRNEQFF
TGCAGCGTTGAGCTTATCCGCAATGAGCAGTTCTTC
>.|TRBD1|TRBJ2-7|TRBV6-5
CASSYGTGYRHEQYF
TGTGCCAGCAGTTACGGGACAGGGTATCGGCACGAGCAGTACTTC
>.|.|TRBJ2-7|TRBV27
CASRHTGAVPYEQYF
TGTGCCAGCAGACATACGGGAGCGGTCCCCTACGAGCAGTACTTC
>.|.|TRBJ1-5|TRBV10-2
CASSSDRTSSNQPQHF
TGCGCCAGCTCGTCGGACCGAACTAGTAGCAATCAGCCCCAGCATTTT
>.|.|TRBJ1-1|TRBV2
CASSEVGTEAFF
TGTGCCAGCAGTGAAGTGGGCACTGAAGCTTTCTTT
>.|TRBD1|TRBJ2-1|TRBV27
CASGDRGQYNEQFF
TGTGCCAGCGGGGACAGGGGACAATACAATGAGCAGTTCTTC
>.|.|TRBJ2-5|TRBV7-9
CASSLSGKETQYF
TGTGCCAGCAGCTTATCGGGGAAAGAGACCCAGTACTTC
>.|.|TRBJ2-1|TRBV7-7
CASSLRPASHEQFF
TGTGCTAGCAGCTTGCGACCGGCGTCCCATGAGCAGTTCTTC
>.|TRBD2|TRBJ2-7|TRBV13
CASRSGLAGAYEQYF
TGTGCCAGCAGGTCGGGACTAGCGGGTGCCTACGAGCAGTACTTC
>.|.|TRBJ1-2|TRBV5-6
CASSSRRPYGYTF
TGTGCCAGCAGCTCTCGGCGCCCCTATGGCTACACCTTC
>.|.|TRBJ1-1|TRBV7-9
CASSGIKDARNTEAFF
TGTGCCAGCAGCGGTATAAAGGACGCCCGGAACACTGAAGCTTTCTTT
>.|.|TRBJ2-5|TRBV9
CASSSSGNQETQYF
TGTGCCAGCAGCTCATCCGGGAACCAAGAGACCCAGTACTTC
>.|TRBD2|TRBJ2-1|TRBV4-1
CASSQVSGGAKEQFF
TGCGCCAGCAGCCAAGTTAGCGGGGGGGCGAAGGAGCAGTTCTTC
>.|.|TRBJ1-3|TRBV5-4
CASSPGTPSGNTIYF
TGTGCCAGCAGTCCCGGAACACCCTCTGGAAACACCATATATTTT
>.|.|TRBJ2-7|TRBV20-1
CSAEFYEQYF
TGCAGTGCTGAGTTTTACGAGCAGTACTTC
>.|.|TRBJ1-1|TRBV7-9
CASSLGSRQIEAFF
TGTGCCAGCAGCTTAGGTAGTCGACAAATTGAAGCTTTCTTT
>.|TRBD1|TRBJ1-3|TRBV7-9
CASSPRPGQGPGNTIYF
TGTGCCAGCAGCCCGCGGCCGGGACAGGGCCCTGGAAACACCATATATTTT
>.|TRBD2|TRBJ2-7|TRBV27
CASTLAGDYEQYF
TGTGCCAGCACTCTAGCGGGGGACTACGAGCAGTACTTC
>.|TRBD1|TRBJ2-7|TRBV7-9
CASSYKDRGVHEQYF
TGTGCCAGCAGCTATAAAGACAGGGGAGTCCACGAGCAGTACTTC
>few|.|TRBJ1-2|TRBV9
CASSSLDHYGYTF
TGTGCCAGCAGTTCCCTCGACCATTATGGCTACACCTTC
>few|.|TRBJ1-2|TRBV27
CASSLSETYGYTF
TGTGCCAGCAGTCTGTCAGAGACCTATGGCTACACCTTC
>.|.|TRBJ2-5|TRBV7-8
CASSAYQETQYF
TGTGCCAGCAGCGCGTACCAAGAGACCCAGTACTTC
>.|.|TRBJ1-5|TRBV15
CATSSLGDLGNQPQHF
TGTGCCACCAGCAGCCTGGGGGACCTTGGCAATCAGCCCCAGCATTTT
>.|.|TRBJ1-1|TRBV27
CASSLGNTEAFF
TGTGCCAGCAGTTTAGGGAACACTGAAGCTTTCTTT
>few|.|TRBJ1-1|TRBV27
CASNRDLGHDTEAFF
TGTGCCAGCAACCGGGACTTGGGACACGACACTGAAGCTTTCTTT
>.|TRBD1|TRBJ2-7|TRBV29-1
CSAGTVTPYEQYF
TGCAGCGCGGGGACAGTGACGCCCTACGAGCAGTACTTC
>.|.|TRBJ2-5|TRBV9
CASSAGQQETQYF
TGTGCCAGCAGCGCGGGACAACAAGAGACCCAGTACTTC
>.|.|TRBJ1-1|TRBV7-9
CASSLDFGFPNTEAFF
TGTGCCAGCAGCTTAGATTTCGGGTTCCCTAACACTGAAGCTTTCTTT
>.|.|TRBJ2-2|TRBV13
CASSPELSSPGELFF
TGTGCCAGCAGTCCCGAACTATCCTCACCCGGGGAGCTGTTTTTT
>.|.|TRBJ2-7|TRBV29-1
CSVEEAYEQYF
TGCAGCGTTGAAGAGGCCTACGAGCAGTACTTC
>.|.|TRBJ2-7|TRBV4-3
CASSPAEGYEQYF
TGCGCCAGCAGCCCGGCTGAGGGTTACGAGCAGTACTTC
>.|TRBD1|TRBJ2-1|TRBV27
CASSFSTGRNEQFF
TGTGCCAGCAGTTTCTCGACAGGGCGGAATGAGCAGTTCTTC
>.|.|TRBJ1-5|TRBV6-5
CASSYGDNQPQHF
TGTGCCAGCAGTTATGGTGACAATCAGCCCCAGCATTTT
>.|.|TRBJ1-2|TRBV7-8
CASSLGEGTNYGYTF
TGTGCCAGCAGCTTAGGAGAGGGGACCAACTATGGCTACACCTTC
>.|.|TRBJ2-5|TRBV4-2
CASSQEVGGSQETQYF
TGTGCCAGCAGCCAAGAAGTTGGAGGGAGCCAAGAGACCCAGTACTTC
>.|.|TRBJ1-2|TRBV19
CASSRRQATNYGYTF
TGTGCCAGTAGTCGGAGACAGGCAACTAACTATGGCTACACCTTC
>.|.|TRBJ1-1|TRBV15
CATSRDLSRLIAFF
TGTGCCACCAGCAGAGATTTAAGCAGGTTAATAGCTTTCTTT